This TCR beta chain was sequenced during a study of blood T cell repertoires in COVID-19. At the level of the study: Researchers got acute and convalescent COVID-19 samples from the United States, Italy and Spain. PBMCs, B-cell-depleted T cells, or T cells provided the cDNA or gDNA that made up the material.

In the source study's methods: Amplification with reference gene primers provided the estimates of nucleated cell counts. TCRdb's table, derived via immunoSEQ multiplex PCR, lists solely in-frame clones and lacks some. The DNA was the basis for D and trimming; V, J and clone size are from that table. The table lists more than 80,000 clones, 86% of them singletons. The CDR3 consists of 14 residues. The germline V gene encodes CDR1 LNHDA and CDR2 SQIVND (reference sequence). Trimming shortened V by 3 bases and J by 3 bases, and 9 bases separated the two germline ends. The sequenced material came from peripheral blood. V gene TRBV19 combines with J gene TRBJ1-5, with a tentative D call TRBD1 (6 bases). The sequence was obtained from a man older than 75 with acute or convalescent COVID-19. The CDR3 sequence: CASSMYRVNQPQHF. CDR3 bases: TGTGCCAGTAGTATGTACAGGGTCAATCAGCCCCAGCATTTT.